The following is a T cell receptor beta chain sequence with its context. Self-reported history from a screening survey and questionnaire set each donor's cohort. This record belongs to a study of blood T cell repertoires in COVID-19. Looked up from germline, CDR1 is SGHRS and CDR2 is YFSETQ. The V gene end was trimmed by 1 base and the J gene end by 5 bases; junction bases not matched to a gene: 4. The CDR3 contains 14 residues. The assay was immunoSEQ multiplex PCR, and TCRdb's table has in-frame clones only and misses some. The sample comprises 250,000 to 400,000 clones, 75% to 90% of which are singletons, and under 2% rests with the top ten.

This TCR was sampled from a woman aged 25-40 years who had been exposed to COVID-19. The sample taken for sequencing was PBMCs or T cells enriched from blood (not recorded which). The chain uses TRBV5-1 and TRBJ2-5; 8 bases line up with TRBD2. The CDR3 nucleotides read TGCGCCAGCAGCTTGTGGCGGGGGGATGAGACCCAGTACTTC. Protein product: CASSLWRGDETQYF.